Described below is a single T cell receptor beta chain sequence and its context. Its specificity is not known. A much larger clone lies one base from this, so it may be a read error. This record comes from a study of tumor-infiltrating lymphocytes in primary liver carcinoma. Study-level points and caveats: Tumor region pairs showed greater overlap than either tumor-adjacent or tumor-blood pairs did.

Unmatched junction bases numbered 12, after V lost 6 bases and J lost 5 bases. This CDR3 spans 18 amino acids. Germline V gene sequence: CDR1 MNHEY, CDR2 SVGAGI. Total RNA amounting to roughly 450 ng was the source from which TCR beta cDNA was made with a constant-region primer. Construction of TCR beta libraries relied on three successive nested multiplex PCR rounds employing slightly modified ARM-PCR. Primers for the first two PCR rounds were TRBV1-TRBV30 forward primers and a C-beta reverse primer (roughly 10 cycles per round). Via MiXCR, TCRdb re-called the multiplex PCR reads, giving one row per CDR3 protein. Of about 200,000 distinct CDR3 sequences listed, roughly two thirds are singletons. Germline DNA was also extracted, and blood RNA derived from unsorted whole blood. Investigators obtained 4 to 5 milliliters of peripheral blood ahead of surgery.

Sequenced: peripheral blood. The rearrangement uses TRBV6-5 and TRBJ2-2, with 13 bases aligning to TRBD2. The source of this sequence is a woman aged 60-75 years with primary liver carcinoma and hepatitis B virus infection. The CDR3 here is CASRPPGLAGALTGELFF. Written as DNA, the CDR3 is TGTGCCAGCAGACCCCCCGGACTAGCGGGAGCTTTGACCGGGGAGCTGTTTTTT.